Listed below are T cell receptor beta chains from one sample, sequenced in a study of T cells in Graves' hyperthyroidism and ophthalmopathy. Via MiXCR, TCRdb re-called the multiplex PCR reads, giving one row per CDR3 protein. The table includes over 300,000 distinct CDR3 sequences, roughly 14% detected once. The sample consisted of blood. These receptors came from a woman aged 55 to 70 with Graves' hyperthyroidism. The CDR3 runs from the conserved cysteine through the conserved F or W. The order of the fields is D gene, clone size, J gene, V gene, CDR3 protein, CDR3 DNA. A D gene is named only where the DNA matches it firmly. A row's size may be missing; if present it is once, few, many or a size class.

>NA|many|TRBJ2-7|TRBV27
CASSLKASYEQYF
TGTGCCAGCAGTTTAAAGGCGTCCTACGAGCAGTACTTC
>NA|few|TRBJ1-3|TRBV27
CASSFGFPGNTIYF
TGTGCCAGCAGTTTTGGCTTTCCTGGAAACACCATATATTTT
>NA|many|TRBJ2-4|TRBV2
CASRDIPLLAKNIQYF
TGTGCCAGCAGGGACATTCCTCTCCTAGCCAAAAACATTCAGTACTTC
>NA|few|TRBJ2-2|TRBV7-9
CASSATYDGAGELSF
TGTGCCAGCAGCGCTACGTACGACGGGGCCGGGGAGCTGTCTTTT
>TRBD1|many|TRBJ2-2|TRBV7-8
CASSSDRGLGELFF
TGTGCCAGCAGCTCGGACAGGGGGCTGGGGGAGCTGTTTTTT
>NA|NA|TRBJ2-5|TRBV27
CTSSFGYSGETQYF
TGTACCAGCAGTTTTGGGTACAGTGGGGAGACCCAGTACTTC
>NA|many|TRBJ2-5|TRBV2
CASSDRQPKETQYF
TGTGCCAGCAGTGATCGGCAGCCTAAAGAGACCCAGTACTTC
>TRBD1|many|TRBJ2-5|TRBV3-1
CASSEGYWTGQETQYF
TGTGCCAGCAGCGAAGGGTACTGGACAGGGCAAGAGACCCAGTACTTC
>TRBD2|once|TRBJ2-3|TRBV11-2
CASSLPGLGGTDTQYF
TGTGCCAGCAGCTTACCGGGACTAGGTGGCACAGATACGCAGTATTTT
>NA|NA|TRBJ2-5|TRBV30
CAWSDQTETQYF
TGTGCCTGGAGTGATCAGACTGAGACCCAGTACTTC
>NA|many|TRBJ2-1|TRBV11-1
CASSPPVTEINYNEQFF
TGTGCCAGCAGTCCACCGGTGACAGAAATAAACTACAATGAGCAGTTCTTC
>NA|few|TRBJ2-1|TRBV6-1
CASREMGVSYNEQFF
TGTGCCAGCAGGGAAATGGGGGTCTCCTACAATGAGCAGTTCTTC
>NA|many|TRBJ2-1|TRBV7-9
CASTPRAGWGNEQFF
TGTGCCAGCACCCCAAGGGCGGGATGGGGCAATGAGCAGTTCTTC
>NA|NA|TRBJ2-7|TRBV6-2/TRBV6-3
CASSYKQGREQYF
TGTGCCAGCAGTTACAAACAGGGCAGAGAGCAGTACTTC
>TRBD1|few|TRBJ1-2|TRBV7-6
CASSTDRGGYTF
TGTGCCAGCAGCACCGACAGGGGTGGCTACACCTTC
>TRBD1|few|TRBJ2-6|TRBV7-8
CASSVPYGQGRLDVLTF
TGTGCCAGCAGCGTCCCTTATGGACAGGGCCGATTGGACGTCCTGACTTTC